A single sample is the source of the 5 T cell receptor beta chains below, sequenced in a study of blood T cell repertoires in COVID-19. Sequencing used immunoSEQ multiplex PCR; TCRdb keeps in-frame clones, though not all of them. The table lists 200,000 to 250,000 clones, about 85% of them singletons, with 11% in the top ten. Sequencing used PBMCs or T cells enriched from blood (not recorded which). These receptors all come from a man aged 30 to 39 who had recovered from COVID-19.

The J gene is TRBJ2-4, the V gene TRBV29-1; TRBD1 aligns across 7 bases. Trimming took 4 bases from V and 0 from J; bases not matched to a gene: 15. The CDR3 contains 18 residues. The germline V gene encodes CDR1 SQVTM and CDR2 ANQGSEA. For the CDR3, the DNA is TGCAGCGTTGGAGGTACAGGGGAACCTCATTTAGCCAAAAACATTCAGTACTTC. It encodes CSVGGTGEPHLAKNIQYF.

The chain combines TRBV30 with TRBJ2-5, with TRBD2 matching 15 bases. Per germline, CDR1 GTSNPN and CDR2 SVGIG (reference sequence). This CDR3 has 14 amino acids. V dropped 4 bases and J dropped 5; count of bases not matched to a gene: 2. The CDR3 DNA follows: TGTGCCTGGAAAGGACTAGCGGGGGGGGAGACCCAGTACTTC. Protein product: CAWKGLAGGETQYF.

The V call is TRBV5-4, the J call TRBJ1-2; TRBD1 matches at 8 bases. Per germline, CDR1 SGHNT and CDR2 YYREEE (reference sequence). Unmatched junction bases numbered 6, after V lost 3 bases and J lost 2 bases. The CDR3 has 15 amino acids. CDR3 in DNA: TGTGCCAGCAGCTATGTCTCAGGGGGCAACTATGGCTACACCTTC. Protein product: CASSYVSGGNYGYTF.

This chain connects TRBV19 to TRBJ1-4; a possible D gene is TRBD1 (5 bases). The CDR3 contains 14 residues. Trimming left V 9 bases short and J 5 bases short, with 16 bases between. The germline V gene encodes CDR1 LNHDA and CDR2 SQIVND (reference sequence). CDR3 amino acids: CASTQAGLNEKLFF. CDR3 in DNA: TGTGCCAGCACCCAGGCAGGGTTGAATGAAAAACTGTTTTTT.

V is TRBV2 and J is TRBJ1-6, with no clear D. Germline CDR1 is SNHLY and CDR2 is FYNNEI. The CDR3 is 14 amino acids. Between the trimmed V and J ends, which lost 4 bases and 10 bases, there was a span of 14 bases. The CDR3 DNA sequence: TGTGCCAGCAGTGCCCTGCCTAGTCCATCACCCCTCCACTTT. Residues: CASSALPSPSPLHF.